This is a list of T cell receptor beta chains from one sample in a study of brain metastases from non-small cell lung cancer. Method: immunoSEQ multiplex PCR; TCRdb's copy keeps in-frame clones and lacks some. The profile shows about 4,900 clones, around three quarters of them singletons. Sequencing was done on a sample of primary lung tumor tissue. The receptors stem from a donor older than 35 with non-small cell lung cancer. Each CDR3 is given with its conserved first and last residue. D genes are given only for firm matches. Size values are once, few and many counts, or a class for expanded clones, and some rows have none.

J gene: TRBJ1-4
D gene: NA
V gene: TRBV7-2
CDR3 length: 15
clone size: NA
CDR3 DNA: TGTGCCAGCAGCCCTACAGCGCCAACTAATGAAAAACTGTTTTTT
CDR3 protein: CASSPTAPTNEKLFF

J gene: TRBJ1-2
D gene: NA
V gene: TRBV29-1
CDR3 length: 12
clone size: once
CDR3 DNA: TGCAGCGTTGGAGACGAGCGTTATGGCTACACCTTC
CDR3 protein: CSVGDERYGYTF

J gene: TRBJ1-2
D gene: NA
V gene: TRBV9
CDR3 length: 14
clone size: NA
CDR3 DNA: TGTGCCAGCAGCGTAGTAGGCAGCACCTATGGCTACACCTTC
CDR3 protein: CASSVVGSTYGYTF

J gene: TRBJ1-2
D gene: TRBD1
V gene: TRBV28
CDR3 length: 15
clone size: NA
CDR3 DNA: TGTGCCAGCACCCAACCGACAGGGGGCGCGTATGGCTACACCTTC
CDR3 protein: CASTQPTGGAYGYTF

J gene: TRBJ1-6
D gene: NA
V gene: TRBV9
CDR3 length: 14
clone size: once
CDR3 DNA: TGTGCCAGCAGCCTTAGAAGACAGAATTCACCCCTCCACTTT
CDR3 protein: CASSLRRQNSPLHF

J gene: TRBJ2-7
D gene: TRBD1
V gene: TRBV7-9
CDR3 length: 14
clone size: NA
CDR3 DNA: TGTGCCAGCAGCTTACGACAGGGGGACTACGAGCAGTACTTC
CDR3 protein: CASSLRQGDYEQYF

J gene: TRBJ2-5
D gene: TRBD2
V gene: TRBV7-6
CDR3 length: 14
clone size: NA
CDR3 DNA: TGTGCCAGCAGCCCACAGACTAGCTCGGAGACCCAGTACTTC
CDR3 protein: CASSPQTSSETQYF

J gene: TRBJ2-1
D gene: TRBD2
V gene: TRBV28
CDR3 length: 15
clone size: NA
CDR3 DNA: TGTGCCAGCAGTACGTCTAGCGGGGGGGCCAATGAGCAGTTCTTC
CDR3 protein: CASSTSSGGANEQFF

J gene: TRBJ2-6
D gene: NA
V gene: TRBV29-1
CDR3 length: 16
clone size: NA
CDR3 DNA: TGCAGCGTTGAAGGACTACGGGGGACTGGGGCCAACGTCCTGACTTTC
CDR3 protein: CSVEGLRGTGANVLTF

J gene: TRBJ2-5
D gene: NA
V gene: TRBV7-3
CDR3 length: 13
clone size: NA
CDR3 DNA: TGTGCCAGCAGCCTTAATTACTATGAGACCCAGTACTTC
CDR3 protein: CASSLNYYETQYF

J gene: TRBJ2-7
D gene: TRBD1
V gene: TRBV5-1
CDR3 length: 15
clone size: NA
CDR3 DNA: TGCGCCAGCAGCTTATACGGGACAGGGGAGAACGAGCAGTACTTC
CDR3 protein: CASSLYGTGENEQYF

J gene: TRBJ2-5
D gene: TRBD2
V gene: TRBV18
CDR3 length: 16
clone size: once
CDR3 DNA: TGTGCCAGCTCACCGACTAGCGGGGGCCCTCAAGAGACCCAGTACTTC
CDR3 protein: CASSPTSGGPQETQYF

J gene: TRBJ2-5
D gene: NA
V gene: TRBV6-2/TRBV6-3
CDR3 length: 14
clone size: NA
CDR3 DNA: TGTGCCAGCAGTTCGGTAGGGACCCAAGAGACCCAGTACTTC
CDR3 protein: CASSSVGTQETQYF

J gene: TRBJ1-1
D gene: TRBD1
V gene: TRBV29-1
CDR3 length: 16
clone size: NA
CDR3 DNA: TGCAGCGCCGACGGGACAGCGACCCCGTGGGGCACTGAAGCTTTCTTT
CDR3 protein: CSADGTATPWGTEAFF

J gene: TRBJ1-3
D gene: NA
V gene: TRBV7-9
CDR3 length: 16
clone size: NA
CDR3 DNA: TGTGCCAGCAGCTTAGCGAAGGGCCGCTCTGGAAACACCATATATTTT
CDR3 protein: CASSLAKGRSGNTIYF

J gene: TRBJ1-5
D gene: NA
V gene: TRBV24-1
CDR3 length: 15
clone size: NA
CDR3 DNA: TGTGCCACCGGGGGACAAGGAAAAAATAGTCAGCCCCAGCATTTT
CDR3 protein: CATGGQGKNSQPQHF

J gene: TRBJ2-2
D gene: NA
V gene: TRBV12-3/TRBV12-4
CDR3 length: 13
clone size: few
CDR3 DNA: TGTGCCAGCACTGGGCCGGTCACCGGGGAGCTGTTTTTT
CDR3 protein: CASTGPVTGELFF

J gene: TRBJ2-2
D gene: TRBD1
V gene: TRBV12-5
CDR3 length: 16
clone size: NA
CDR3 DNA: TGTGCTAGTGGTTTGACCCGGACAGGGAACACCGGGGAGCTGTTTTTT
CDR3 protein: CASGLTRTGNTGELFF

J gene: TRBJ2-2
D gene: NA
V gene: TRBV7-3
CDR3 length: 15
clone size: NA
CDR3 DNA: TGTGCCAGCAGCTTAGGTCGGGACGGCACCGGGGAGCTGTTTTTT
CDR3 protein: CASSLGRDGTGELFF

J gene: TRBJ1-2
D gene: NA
V gene: TRBV19
CDR3 length: 12
clone size: NA
CDR3 DNA: TGTGCCAGTAGTGCGGGGGACTATGGCTACACCTTC
CDR3 protein: CASSAGDYGYTF

J gene: TRBJ2-4
D gene: NA
V gene: TRBV18
CDR3 length: 14
clone size: NA
CDR3 DNA: TGTGCCAGCTCACCTTCGCGGGGCGGGAACATTCAGTACTTC
CDR3 protein: CASSPSRGGNIQYF

J gene: TRBJ2-3
D gene: NA
V gene: TRBV5-1
CDR3 length: 14
clone size: NA
CDR3 DNA: TGCGCCAGCAGCTCCGGATCAGCGGCAGATACGCAGTATTTT
CDR3 protein: CASSSGSAADTQYF

J gene: TRBJ2-2
D gene: NA
V gene: TRBV19
CDR3 length: 14
clone size: NA
CDR3 DNA: TGTGCCAGTAATATACAGGGAGCCACCGGGGAGCTGTTTTTT
CDR3 protein: CASNIQGATGELFF

J gene: TRBJ2-2
D gene: NA
V gene: TRBV10-1
CDR3 length: 15
clone size: NA
CDR3 DNA: TGTGCCAGCAGCGGGACAAGTACGAACACCGGGGAGCTGTTTTTT
CDR3 protein: CASSGTSTNTGELFF